These T cell receptor beta chains were read from a single sample in a study of blood T cell repertoires in COVID-19. TCRdb's copy holds only in-frame clones and misses some; the assay was immunoSEQ multiplex PCR. The repertoire holds fewer than 70,000 clones, about nine tenths seen once, with 7% to 10% in the top ten. The sample was peripheral blood. The receptor source for this set is a man aged 50 to 59 with active COVID-19. CDR3s include the opening cysteine and the closing phenylalanine or tryptophan. The D gene is left open where the match is weak. The listing skips clone size in some rows; elsewhere it reads once, few, many or a size class.

TRBV3-1/TRBV3-2	TRBJ1-1	-	-	13	TGTGCCAGCACCCTTCGGGGGGACGCTGAAGCTTTCTTT	CASTLRGDAEAFF
TRBV5-1	TRBJ1-1	-	-	16	TGCGCCAGCAGCTTGGTGGAGGGATTGTCGGGAACTGAAGCTTTCTTT	CASSLVEGLSGTEAFF
TRBV19	TRBJ1-1	-	TRBD1	19	TGTGCCAGTAGTATAGACACGACAGGGGCTACCCTTAGGGACACTGAAGCTTTCTTT	CASSIDTTGATLRDTEAFF
TRBV28	TRBJ2-7	-	-	15	TGTGCCAGCAGTTTGGGGCGCCGTCGAGACTACGAGCAGTACTTC	CASSLGRRRDYEQYF
TRBV21-1	TRBJ2-2	-	-	16	TGTGCCAGCAGCAAAGGTGGGGGCGGTCGGACCGGGGAGCTGTTTTTT	CASSKGGGGRTGELFF
TRBV6-5	TRBJ1-5	once	-	15	TGTGCCAGCAGGCATCAGGGCGGTGGCAATCAGCCCCAGCATTTT	CASRHQGGGNQPQHF
TRBV28	TRBJ1-5	-	TRBD1	17	TGTGCCAGCAGTTTAACAGGGGCACTATATAGCAATCAGCCCCAGCATTTT	CASSLTGALYSNQPQHF
TRBV7-9	TRBJ2-7	-	TRBD1	18	TGTGCCAGCAGCTTAAATATTGGGACAGGGAGAGTTCGGTACGAGCAGTACTTC	CASSLNIGTGRVRYEQYF
TRBV11-2	TRBJ2-4	-	TRBD1	14	TGTGCCAGCAGCTTCCAGGGGGCAGGAAACATTCAGTACTTC	CASSFQGAGNIQYF
TRBV25-1	TRBJ2-5	-	-	14	TGTGCCAGCAGTGAGATAGAGGACCAAGAGACCCAGTACTTC	CASSEIEDQETQYF
TRBV6-6	TRBJ2-1	-	TRBD1	13	TGTGCCAGCAGTCAATTTCAGGGGGCGGAGCAGTTCTTC	CASSQFQGAEQFF
TRBV11-2	TRBJ2-3	-	TRBD1	15	TGTGCCAGCAGCTTTGGACAGGGATTTTCAGATACGCAGTATTTT	CASSFGQGFSDTQYF
TRBV10-3	TRBJ1-2	-	TRBD1	18	TGTGCCATCAGTGAGTCGTCGAGTTGGGACAGGGTGGTAGAGGGCTACACCTTC	CAISESSSWDRVVEGYTF
TRBV2	TRBJ2-3	-	TRBD2	21	TGTGCCAGCAGCGGTCAAAGGGGGGGCGGGACTAGCGGACTTTTCACAGATACGCAGTATTTT	CASSGQRGGGTSGLFTDTQYF
TRBV6-6	TRBJ2-7	-	TRBD2	14	TGTGCCAGCAGTTCTAGCGGGAGAATCTACGAGCAGTACTTC	CASSSSGRIYEQYF
TRBV4-3	TRBJ2-3	-	TRBD2	16	TGCGCCAGCAGCCAAGCTCTAGCGGGGAGGCGAGATACGCAGTATTTT	CASSQALAGRRDTQYF
TRBV28	TRBJ1-2	-	TRBD1	12	TGTGCCAGCAGTCTTTCAGGGGGGGGCTACACCTTC	CASSLSGGGYTF
TRBV5-5	TRBJ2-2	-	-	14	TGTGCCAGCAGCTTGAGGGGGAACACCGGGGAGCTGTTTTTT	CASSLRGNTGELFF
TRBV5-1	TRBJ2-7	-	-	13	TGCGCCAGCAGCTTGCAGGGGTCCTACGAGCAGTACTTC	CASSLQGSYEQYF
TRBV5-8	TRBJ1-5	-	TRBD1	17	TGTGCCAGCAGCGGGGGACAGGGTTTGAGTCTCACTCAGCCCCAGCATTTT	CASSGGQGLSLTQPQHF
TRBV5-4	TRBJ1-6	-	-	17	TGTGCCAGCAGCTTGGGGGTCCGGGGGGCCGGGGATTCACCCCTCCACTTT	CASSLGVRGAGDSPLHF
TRBV9	TRBJ2-7	-	-	15	TGTGCCAGCAGCCTCCGGGACACTCCCTCCTACGAGCAGTACTTC	CASSLRDTPSYEQYF
TRBV5-1	TRBJ1-4	-	-	15	TGCGCCAGCAGCCTCCCGCTGGGGGGAGATGAAAAACTGTTTTTT	CASSLPLGGDEKLFF
TRBV9	TRBJ1-1	-	-	16	TGTGCCAGCAGCGTAGGTCTACGGTTGAAGAACACTGAAGCTTTCTTT	CASSVGLRLKNTEAFF
TRBV27	TRBJ1-3	-	-	14	TGTGCCAGCAGTTCCTCGACAGAGGGAAACACCATATATTTT	CASSSSTEGNTIYF
TRBV6-5	TRBJ1-1	-	-	15	TGTGCCAGCAGTTACTCGGGGACAATGAACACTGAAGCTTTCTTT	CASSYSGTMNTEAFF
TRBV7-8	TRBJ1-1	-	TRBD1	14	TGTGCCAGCAGCCCCGGACAGGGAGACACTGAAGCTTTCTTT	CASSPGQGDTEAFF
TRBV5-1	TRBJ1-3	-	TRBD1	16	TGCGCCAGCAGCTGGGGGACAGGCGATTCTGGAAACACCATATATTTT	CASSWGTGDSGNTIYF
TRBV5-5	TRBJ2-2	-	-	15	TGTGCCAGCACCCACCTACAGGGCACCACCGGGGAGCTGTTTTTT	CASTHLQGTTGELFF
TRBV6-2/TRBV6-3	TRBJ2-7	-	-	13	TGTGCCAGCAGTTACGGCGGGCCCTACGAGCAGTACTTC	CASSYGGPYEQYF
TRBV10-2	TRBJ1-1	-	-	15	TGCGCCAGCAGACCAGTTGACAGCAGGAACACTGAAGCTTTCTTT	CASRPVDSRNTEAFF
TRBV3-1/TRBV3-2	TRBJ1-4	-	-	12	TGTGCCAGCAGCCTCACCGGGGAAAAACTGTTTTTT	CASSLTGEKLFF
TRBV6-1	TRBJ2-3	-	-	13	TGTGCCAGCAGTGACCTTAACACAGATACGCAGTATTTT	CASSDLNTDTQYF
TRBV11-3	TRBJ1-5	-	-	12	TGTGCCAGCAGCCTGCAGTACCAGCCCCAGCATTTT	CASSLQYQPQHF
TRBV12-3/TRBV12-4	TRBJ1-2	-	-	13	TGTGCCAGCAGTATAGGGGACATTAATGGCTACACCTTC	CASSIGDINGYTF
TRBV5-8	TRBJ1-2	-	TRBD1	15	TGTGCCAGCAGCTCCGGGACAGGTCCATCCTATGGCTACACCTTC	CASSSGTGPSYGYTF
TRBV18	TRBJ1-1	-	-	16	TGTGCCAGCTCACACACGATTCAGGCAATGAACACTGAAGCTTTCTTT	CASSHTIQAMNTEAFF
TRBV11-3	TRBJ2-1	-	-	17	TGTGCCAGCAGCTTAGCTTCGGGGCTAGCGAGCTACAATGAGCAGTTCTTC	CASSLASGLASYNEQFF
TRBV30	TRBJ2-5	-	-	13	TGTGCCTGGAGTGTTGCGTTCCAAGAGACCCAGTACTTC	CAWSVAFQETQYF
TRBV27	TRBJ1-2	-	TRBD1	13	TGTGCCAGCAGGGAACGCAGGGGGAATGGCTACACCTTC	CASRERRGNGYTF
TRBV30	TRBJ2-3	-	-	13	TGTGCCTGGGAGCCCGGTGAGTCGGGTACGCAGTATTTT	CAWEPGESGTQYF
TRBV4-1	TRBJ1-3	-	-	16	TGCGCCAGCAGCCAAGTTGGCTCCAGCTCTGGAAACACCATATATTTT	CASSQVGSSSGNTIYF
TRBV3-1/TRBV3-2	TRBJ1-1	-	TRBD1	14	TGTGCCAGCAGCCTTACAGGGGTCGGCACTGAAGCTTTCTTT	CASSLTGVGTEAFF
TRBV6-5	TRBJ1-6	-	-	16	TGTGCCAGCAGTTACAGGGGCGTTCTCGATAATTCACCCCTCCACTTT	CASSYRGVLDNSPLHF
TRBV11-3	TRBJ2-3	-	TRBD1	16	TGTGCCAGCAGCTTAGTCGGGACAGGGGGCTTGGATACGCAGTATTTT	CASSLVGTGGLDTQYF
TRBV12-3/TRBV12-4	TRBJ2-5	-	-	11	TGTGCCAGCAGTTTCGGGGAGACCCAGTACTTC	CASSFGETQYF
TRBV5-1	TRBJ2-5	-	TRBD1	14	TGCGCCAGCAGCTTTACGACAGGGAGTGAGACCCAGTACTTC	CASSFTTGSETQYF
TRBV9	TRBJ2-2	-	TRBD2	15	TGTGCCAGCCGTAGCGGGGGGGCGGACACCGGGGAGCTGTTTTTT	CASRSGGADTGELFF
TRBV6-5	TRBJ2-1	-	TRBD1	14	TGTGCCAGCAAGCAGCAGGGGGCAGGCAATGAGCAGTTCTTC	CASKQQGAGNEQFF
TRBV20-1	TRBJ2-3	once	TRBD2	15	TGCAGTGCTAGTTCAACTAGCGGGAGGGCAGATACGCAGTATTTT	CSASSTSGRADTQYF
TRBV3-1/TRBV3-2	TRBJ2-1	few	-	14	TGTGCCAGCAGCCAAGATAGCTGGACTGTCGCAGAGTTCTTC	CASSQDSWTVAEFF
TRBV7-9	TRBJ2-2	few	TRBD1	16	TGTGCCAGCAGCCCCTGGACAGGATCGGGCACCGGGGAGCTGTTTTTT	CASSPWTGSGTGELFF
TRBV5-4	TRBJ1-1	-	-	15	TGTGCCAGCAGACCGGCGGTGAGGGCCGCCACTGAAGCTTTCTTT	CASRPAVRAATEAFF